A single T cell receptor (beta chain) is shown here with its context. The sample belongs to a study of blood T cell repertoires in COVID-19. Study at large: Samples taken during acute and convalescent COVID-19 were collected in the United States, Italy and Spain. PBMCs, B-cell-depleted T cells, or T cells were the source of the cDNA or gDNA that made up the material.

Per the germline V gene, CDR1 is MNHEY and CDR2 is SVGAGI. The CDR3 totals 14 residues. Trimming at V came to 4 bases and at J to 10 bases, leaving 8 bases not matched to a gene. As originally analysed: From reference gene primer amplification, estimates of nucleated cell counts were derived. Only in-frame clones appear in the TCRdb table, and some are missing; sequencing was by immunoSEQ multiplex PCR. The V and J calls and clone size were taken over from that table, and D and trimming were inferred from the DNA. This sample has under 20,000 clones; 91% occur once, and the top ten carry more than 5.5%.

The sample was peripheral blood. This chain connects TRBV6-5 to TRBJ2-1, with 9 nucleotides matching TRBD2. The TCR originated in a human donor in a cohort sampled during active COVID-19. For the CDR3, the DNA is TGTGCCAGCAGTTTGTCGACTAGCGGAGGGGAGCAGTTCTTC. Residues: CASSLSTSGGEQFF.